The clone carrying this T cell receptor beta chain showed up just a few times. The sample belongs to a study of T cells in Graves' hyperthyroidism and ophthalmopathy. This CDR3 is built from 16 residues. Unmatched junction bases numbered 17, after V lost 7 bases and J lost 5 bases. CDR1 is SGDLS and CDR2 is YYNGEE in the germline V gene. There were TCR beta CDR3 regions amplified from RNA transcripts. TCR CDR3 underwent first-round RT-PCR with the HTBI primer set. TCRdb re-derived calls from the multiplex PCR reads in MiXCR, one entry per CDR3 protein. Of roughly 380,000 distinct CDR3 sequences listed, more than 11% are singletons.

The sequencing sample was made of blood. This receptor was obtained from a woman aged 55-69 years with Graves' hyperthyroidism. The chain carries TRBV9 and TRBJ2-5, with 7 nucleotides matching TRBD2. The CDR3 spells CASGRGSGSAGETQYF. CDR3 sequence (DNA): TGTGCCAGCGGAAGGGGTAGCGGGTCCGCGGGGGAGACCCAGTACTTC.